These T cell receptor beta chains were read from a single sample in a study of early T cells in non-severe SARS-CoV-2 infection. In TCRdb, the 5' RACE reads were re-called with MiXCR into one record per CDR3 protein. The sample has fewer than 65,000 distinct CDR3 sequences; over 7% are singletons. The specimen sequenced was whole blood. All receptors derive from an adult who was a healthcare worker with PCR-confirmed SARS-CoV-2 infection or an uninfected control (not recorded which). The CDR3 runs from the conserved cysteine through the conserved F or W. A D gene is named only where the DNA matches it firmly. A row's size may be missing; if present it is once, few, many or a size class.

v_call	j_call	cdr3_length	clone_size	d_call	cdr3_aa	cdr3_nt
TRBV25-1	TRBJ1-4	14	NA	TRBD1	CASRGTVGNEKLFF	TGTGCCAGCCGGGGGACAGTGGGAAATGAAAAACTGTTTTTT
TRBV11-2	TRBJ1-1	14	NA	NA	CASSSQGYSAEAFF	TGTGCCAGCAGCTCCCAGGGCTATAGTGCTGAAGCTTTCTTT
TRBV12-3/TRBV12-4	TRBJ2-1	14	NA	TRBD1	CASSLQTGTNEQFF	TGTGCCAGCAGTCTCCAGACAGGGACCAATGAGCAGTTCTTC
TRBV2	TRBJ2-7	15	NA	NA	CASSEAPGTPYEQYF	TGTGCCAGCAGTGAAGCGCCGGGGACCCCCTACGAGCAGTACTTC
TRBV20-1	TRBJ2-3	12	few	NA	CSAPLYGDTQYF	TGCAGTGCGCCCCTGTATGGAGATACGCAGTATTTT
TRBV10-3	TRBJ1-5	13	many	NA	CAISDDSGQPQHF	TGTGCCATCAGTGACGACAGTGGACAGCCCCAGCATTTT
TRBV5-4	TRBJ1-6	15	many	TRBD1	CASSPPGQGVSPLHF	TGTGCCAGCAGCCCACCGGGACAGGGAGTTTCACCCCTCCACTTT
TRBV6-2/TRBV6-3	TRBJ1-5	14	few	NA	CASSYWLYNQPQHF	TGTGCCAGCAGTTACTGGCTGTACAATCAGCCCCAGCATTTT
TRBV6-1	TRBJ2-1	16	NA	NA	CASTQLVSHSYNEQFF	TGTGCCAGCACCCAACTAGTGAGCCACTCCTACAATGAGCAGTTCTTC
TRBV6-1	TRBJ2-1	12	few	NA	CAFRDGNNEQFF	TGTGCCTTTCGGGACGGGAACAATGAGCAGTTCTTC
TRBV2	TRBJ2-3	13	NA	NA	CASIQEWGDTQYF	TGTGCCAGCATACAAGAGTGGGGAGATACGCAGTATTTT
TRBV7-3	TRBJ2-2	15	many	NA	CASSLGGVDTGELFF	TGTGCCAGCAGCCTTGGTGGGGTTGACACCGGGGAGCTGTTTTTT
TRBV9	TRBJ2-3	13	once	NA	CASIRGITDTQYF	TGTGCCAGCATTAGGGGTATCACAGATACGCAGTATTTT
TRBV20-1	TRBJ2-7	14	many	NA	CSVIRDGRGYEQYF	TGCAGTGTTATTCGGGACGGAAGGGGCTACGAGCAGTACTTC
TRBV29-1	TRBJ2-3	13	once	NA	CSAPSASTDTQYF	TGCAGCGCCCCCAGCGCGTCGACAGATACGCAGTATTTT
TRBV12-3/TRBV12-4	TRBJ1-1	12	few	NA	CASSFWADEAFF	TGTGCCAGCAGTTTCTGGGCAGACGAAGCTTTCTTT
TRBV6-5	TRBJ2-1	15	many	NA	CASSWVGADYNEQFF	TGTGCCAGCAGTTGGGTAGGGGCAGACTACAATGAGCAGTTCTTC
TRBV15	TRBJ2-5	15	few	NA	CATSRDLSGKETQYF	TGTGCCACCAGCAGAGATCTTTCAGGCAAAGAGACCCAGTACTTC
TRBV18	TRBJ1-2	15	few	NA	CASSPRGGENYGYTF	TGTGCCAGCTCACCACGCGGGGGGGAGAACTATGGCTACACCTTC
TRBV11-2	TRBJ2-1	14	few	NA	CASSLAGRGGEQFF	TGTGCCAGCAGCTTAGCGGGCAGGGGCGGTGAGCAGTTCTTC
TRBV7-6	TRBJ1-3	15	NA	NA	CASSPIQGTGNTIYF	TGTGCCAGCAGCCCGATACAGGGTACTGGAAACACCATATATTTT
TRBV7-6	TRBJ1-1	13	NA	NA	CASSLGHNTEAFF	TGTGCCAGCAGCTTAGGCCACAACACTGAAGCTTTCTTT
TRBV29-1	TRBJ2-3	11	NA	NA	CSVGGADTQYF	TGCAGCGTTGGGGGCGCAGATACGCAGTATTTT
TRBV20-1	TRBJ2-1	14	few	NA	CSAWTVSSYNEQFF	TGCAGTGCTTGGACAGTTAGCTCCTACAATGAGCAGTTCTTC
TRBV5-1	TRBJ1-2	16	few	TRBD1	CASSLDSAGGEYGYTF	TGCGCCAGCAGCTTGGACTCGGCAGGGGGCGAGTATGGCTACACCTTC
TRBV12-3/TRBV12-4	TRBJ1-5	14	many	NA	CASSPGLSNQPQHF	TGTGCCAGCAGTCCGGGACTGAGCAATCAGCCCCAGCATTTT
TRBV27	TRBJ1-2	12	many	NA	CASSSGTSGYTF	TGTGCCAGCAGTTCCGGGACATCCGGCTACACCTTC
TRBV25-1	TRBJ2-2	13	many	NA	CASSEEGTGELFF	TGTGCCAGCAGTGAAGAGGGCACCGGGGAGCTGTTTTTT
TRBV5-1	TRBJ1-2	15	once	NA	CASSLDVLANYGYTF	TGCGCCAGCAGCTTGGACGTCCTCGCTAACTATGGCTACACCTTC
TRBV7-2	TRBJ1-1	13	few	NA	CASSFASGTEAFF	TGTGCCAGCAGCTTCGCCTCTGGCACTGAAGCTTTCTTT
TRBV3-1	TRBJ1-1	16	many	NA	CASSHGVGLVDTEAFF	TGTGCCAGCAGCCATGGCGTGGGCCTCGTGGACACTGAAGCTTTCTTT
TRBV2	TRBJ2-2	14	NA	NA	CASSVMKDTGELFF	TGTGCCAGCAGTGTTATGAAGGACACCGGGGAGCTGTTTTTT
TRBV29-1	TRBJ2-3	13	few	NA	CSVVLDSTDTQYF	TGCAGCGTTGTTCTGGATAGCACAGATACGCAGTATTTT
TRBV10-3	TRBJ1-1	11	NA	NA	CAIKGEGSAFF	TGTGCCATCAAGGGGGAGGGGAGCGCTTTCTTT
TRBV9	TRBJ1-4	16	many	NA	CASSSRIGGWDEKLFF	TGTGCCAGCAGCTCCAGAATCGGGGGTTGGGATGAAAAACTGTTTTTT
TRBV9	TRBJ2-3	15	many	NA	CASSPRSTSTDTQYF	TGTGCCAGCAGCCCAAGATCCACAAGTACAGATACGCAGTATTTT
TRBV6-1	TRBJ2-1	16	many	TRBD1	CASSAGGTGAYNEQFF	TGTGCCAGCAGTGCTGGGGGGACAGGGGCCTACAATGAGCAGTTCTTC
TRBV3-1	TRBJ2-1	19	many	NA	CASSQLQLRGPLSYNEQFF	TGTGCCAGCAGCCAATTACAGTTGCGGGGGCCCCTGTCCTACAATGAGCAGTTCTTC
TRBV7-9	TRBJ2-1	15	few	TRBD1	CASSFSGTGSNEQFF	TGTGCCAGCAGCTTTTCCGGGACAGGATCAAATGAGCAGTTCTTC
TRBV12-3/TRBV12-4	TRBJ1-6	14	many	NA	CASSFGQYNSPLHF	TGTGCCAGCAGTTTTGGACAGTATAATTCACCCCTCCACTTT
TRBV19	TRBJ1-2	14	many	NA	CASRATARDYGYTF	TGTGCCAGTAGGGCAACGGCGAGGGACTATGGCTACACCTTC
TRBV9	TRBJ2-3	18	NA	NA	CASSVEPGTAGWQDTQYF	TGTGCCAGCAGCGTAGAACCCGGGACAGCGGGTTGGCAGGATACGCAGTATTTT
TRBV7-9	TRBJ2-6	17	many	NA	CASSSSLSGPGANVLTF	TGTGCCAGCAGCTCCAGTTTATCGGGTCCTGGGGCCAACGTCCTGACTTTC
TRBV10-2	TRBJ1-3	14	NA	NA	CASSAAGRANTIYF	TGCGCCAGCAGTGCAGCAGGGCGTGCGAACACCATATATTTT
TRBV30	TRBJ1-4	10	many	NA	CAWSGEKLFF	TGTGCCTGGAGCGGAGAAAAACTGTTTTTT
TRBV12-3/TRBV12-4	TRBJ1-2	12	NA	NA	CASSANRAGYTF	TGTGCCAGCAGTGCAAACAGGGCCGGCTACACCTTC
TRBV28	TRBJ1-5	16	many	NA	CASSNLLAGENQPQHF	TGTGCCAGCAGTAACCTACTTGCAGGGGAGAATCAGCCCCAGCATTTT
TRBV7-8	TRBJ1-5	12	many	NA	CASSSTTEPQHF	TGTGCCAGCAGCTCCACGACCGAGCCCCAGCATTTT
TRBV10-2	TRBJ2-3	10	many	NA	CASARDTQYF	TGCGCCAGTGCGAGGGATACGCAGTATTTT
TRBV12-3/TRBV12-4	TRBJ1-1	13	NA	NA	CASSLGANTEAFF	TGTGCCAGCAGTTTGGGGGCTAACACTGAAGCTTTCTTT
TRBV6-1	TRBJ2-5	13	NA	NA	CASRTQAGGTQYF	TGTGCCAGCAGGACACAGGCCGGCGGGACCCAGTACTTC
TRBV30	TRBJ1-4	13	many	TRBD1	CASNRGLNEKLFF	TGTGCCAGTAACAGGGGATTGAATGAAAAACTGTTTTTT
TRBV7-9	TRBJ1-1	13	few	NA	CATLRWGDTEAFF	TGTGCCACCTTAAGGTGGGGTGACACTGAAGCTTTCTTT
TRBV9	TRBJ2-7	15	few	NA	CASSVGSGQYYEQYF	TGTGCCAGCAGCGTAGGCTCGGGACAATACTACGAGCAGTACTTC
TRBV11-2	TRBJ1-1	13	NA	NA	CASSFRMGTEAFF	TGTGCCAGCAGCTTTCGAATGGGGACTGAAGCTTTCTTT
TRBV3-1	TRBJ2-1	15	many	TRBD1	CASSQGGGGYNEQFF	TGTGCCAGCAGCCAAGGAGGGGGCGGCTACAATGAGCAGTTCTTC